The source of this TCR beta chain is a study of cytomegalovirus exposure and HLA in healthy donors. Study overall: In a later analysis, it was reported that the approximately 110 validation repertoires had been produced on the same platform as the roughly 650 repertoires belonging to the first cohort.

As for this clone: Its antigen is not identified.

Data came from immunoSEQ multiplex PCR; TCRdb stores just in-frame clones and leaves some out. This sample has 100,000 to 150,000 clones, with 80% to 90% found just once. The CDR3 has 13 residues. Per germline, CDR1 MNHEY and CDR2 SMNVEV (reference sequence). V lost 8 bases and J lost 5; bases outside the gene matches: 9. The study, taken as a whole, reports: The authors listed 164 TCR beta chains as cytomegalovirus-associated.

The sequencing input was PBMCs. This receptor was taken from a woman between 18 and 29 years old in good health and CMV-seronegative. The J gene is TRBJ2-7, the V gene TRBV27; 7 nucleotides align to TRBD1. The CDR3 bases are TGTGCCAGCGGCTTGGACAGGAACAACGAGCAGTACTTC. This translates into CASGLDRNNEQYF.